These 6 T cell receptor beta chains came from one sample sequenced in a study of regulatory T cells in long-lasting Graves disease. Time point indicated: newly diagnosed GD, antithyroid drugs for less than 3 months. Making the TCR library involved RNA that had been extracted from PBMCs. Assembly of TCR beta libraries relied on iRepertoire HTBI primers together with Arm-PCR of CDR3 regions. TCRdb ran MiXCR on the multiplex PCR reads and lists one entry per CDR3 protein. This sample has hundreds of thousands of distinct CDR3 sequences, with roughly 13% found just once. The same specimen was also included in a second study, on T cells in Graves' hyperthyroidism and ophthalmopathy.

The input for sequencing was peripheral blood mononuclear cells (PBMCs), taken at new diagnosis, from a patient treated with antithyroid drugs. The source of these receptors is a young man with Graves disease.

A few counts support this clonotype. Given a far larger clone just one base away, this is likely a sequencing read error. The V gene is TRBV6-9, the J gene TRBJ2-7, with TRBD1 matching 9 bases. This CDR3 region has 16 residues. Germline V gene data show CDR1 as MNHGY and CDR2 as SVAAGI. CDR3 bases: TGCGCCAGCAGTGGGTCGACGGGGACAGGGTTCTACGAGCAGTACTTC. Its protein is CASSGSTGTGFYEQYF.

This clonotype was detected ten times or more. One end of the junction fails to match germline, which may point to a read error. The chain carries TRBV5-8 and TRBJ2-7; no firm D call. Germline CDR1 is SGHTS and CDR2 is YDEGEE. The CDR3 extends over 11 amino acids. The CDR3 loop reads CAGRNMLKFHF. Here the CDR3 DNA reads TGTGCCGGACGGAACATGCTCAAGTTCCACTTC.

The table lists this clonotype with many counts. At one end, the junction sequence differs from germline, possibly due to a read error. The rearrangement uses TRBV7-7 and TRBJ2-1; no clear D. The CDR3 spans 13 residues. The germline V gene has CDR1 SSHAT and CDR2 FNYEAQ (reference sequence). The CDR3 reads CASSFTAYNEQFF. Here the CDR3 DNA reads TGTGCTAGCAGCTTCACAGCCTACAATGAGCAGTTCTTC.

Many counts were recorded for this clonotype. The rearrangement uses TRBV5-4 and TRBJ2-3; no clear D gene. Germline-derived CDR1 and CDR2 are SGHNT and YYREEE (reference sequence). V was pared by 1 base and J by 0 bases, with 9 bases between. The CDR3 sequence is 15 residues long. CDR3 coding DNA: TGTGCCAGCAGCTTGACAGTGACTAGCACAGATACGCAGTATTTT. Translated, it gives CASSLTVTSTDTQYF.

This clonotype occurred many times. This chain connects TRBV20-1 to TRBJ2-5; the match to TRBD2 covers 9 bases. Germline CDR1 and CDR2: DFQATT and SNEGSKA (reference sequence). The V segment lost 3 bases and the J segment 4 bases; nucleotides outside the gene matches: 6. The CDR3 spans 14 residues. Here the CDR3 DNA reads TGCAGTGCTAGCGCGGGAGGGGTGGGAGAGACCCAGTACTTC. Protein product: CSASAGGVGETQYF.

This clonotype occurred many times. The chain has TRBV3-1 and TRBJ2-1; D unclear. The CDR3 extends over 14 amino acids. CDR1 LGHDT and CDR2 YNNKEL come from the germline V gene (reference sequence). Trimming pared 0 bases from V and 1 base from J, leaving 4 bases between. CDR3 region: CASSQDVSYNEQFF. In nucleotides, the CDR3 is TGTGCCAGCAGCCAAGACGTTTCCTACAATGAGCAGTTCTTC.